A single sample is the source of the 22 T cell receptor beta chains below, sequenced in a study of blood T cell repertoires in COVID-19. Method: immunoSEQ multiplex PCR; TCRdb's copy keeps in-frame clones and lacks some. The table records hundreds of thousands of clones, around 90% of them present only once. Sequenced: peripheral blood. The receptors come from a man younger than 35 with active or convalescent COVID-19.

The V and J genes are TRBV19 and TRBJ1-2; D is uncertain. CDR3 length: 13 amino acids. Looked up from germline, CDR1 is LNHDA and CDR2 is SQIVND (reference sequence). Trimming cost V 6 bases and J 7 bases, with 15 bases left between them. The CDR3 spells CASRSGIISGYTF. CDR3 DNA: TGTGCCAGTAGGTCCGGGATTATTAGTGGCTACACCTTC.

Comment on this clone: This sample also contains other DNA sequences that code for the same CDR3. The rearrangement uses TRBV18 and TRBJ2-7, with a weak D call TRBD2 (6 bases). The V end was cut by 2 bases, the J end by 5 bases, with 10 bases between. This CDR3 has 13 amino acids. Germline CDR1 and CDR2: KGHSH and LQKENI. CDR3 protein: CASSPSAGNEQYF. The CDR3 DNA follows: TGTGCCAGCTCACCAAGCGCGGGAAACGAGCAGTACTTC. Drawing the rest from reference TRBV18 and TRBJ2-7, the complete variable domain is NAGVMQNPRHLVRRRGQEARLRCSPMKGHSHVYWYRQLPEEGLKFMVYLQKENIIDESGMPKERFSAEFPKEGPSILRIQQVVRGDSAAYFCASSPSAGNEQYFGPGTRLTVT.

V gene TRBV4-3 combines with J gene TRBJ1-4, with D tentatively TRBD1 (5 bases). The germline V and J ends were trimmed by 4 bases and 4 bases, with 10 bases remaining between them. CDR3 size: 14 residues. Germline V gene data show CDR1 as LGHNA and CDR2 as YSLEER. The CDR3, as DNA: TGCGCCAGCAGCCGGGACTCCAATAATGAAAAACTGTTTTTT. Translated, it gives CASSRDSNNEKLFF.

Comment on this clone: The same CDR3 can be traced to other DNA sequences in this sample. The rearrangement joins TRBV7-2 to TRBJ1-2, with D perhaps matching TRBD1 (5 bases). V was shortened by 6 bases and J by 2 bases, with 10 bases between the two germline ends. This CDR3 spans 13 amino acids. The germline CDR1 and CDR2 sequences are SGHTA and FQGNSA. The CDR3 reads CASSPDRNYGYTF. In nucleotides, the CDR3 is TGTGCCAGCAGTCCCGACAGAAACTATGGCTACACCTTC.

This chain links TRBV6-2 or TRBV6-3 with TRBJ1-4; 7 nucleotides agree with TRBD1. Germline CDR1 and CDR2: MNHEY and SVGEGT. This CDR3 is built from 15 residues. Trimming cost V 5 bases and J 8 bases; bases outside gene matches: 11. CDR3 in amino acids: CASSRDWTGHEKLFF. The CDR3 DNA follows: TGTGCCAGCAGTCGCGACTGGACAGGACACGAAAAACTGTTTTTT.

This sequence joins TRBV28 and TRBJ2-7; D gene unclear. V lost 5 bases to trimming and J lost 0 bases, with 11 bases between them. Germline V gives CDR1 MDHEN, CDR2 SYDVKM. The CDR3 totals 14 residues. DNA of the CDR3: TGTGCCAGCAGTCCGCCGACTGACTCCTACGAGCAGTACTTC. It is translated as CASSPPTDSYEQYF.

J is TRBJ1-5 and V is TRBV5-8; D is undetermined. The germline V and J ends were trimmed by 0 bases and 1 base, with 11 bases remaining between them. This CDR3 has 16 residues. Germline lookup yields CDR1 SGHTS and CDR2 YDEGEE. In DNA, the CDR3 is TGTGCCAGCAGCTTGGATCAGATCGGGAGCAATCAGCCCCAGCATTTT. It translates to CASSLDQIGSNQPQHF.

This clone came up once. This chain links TRBV15 with TRBJ1-5; D remains ambiguous. Deletions cut 5 bases from V and 0 bases from J, with 8 bases between. Germline values: CDR1 LNHNV, CDR2 YYDKDF (reference sequence). The CDR3 is 14 amino acids. DNA for the CDR3: TGTGCCACCAGCCTCGGTCTTAGCAATCAGCCCCAGCATTTT. Translation: CATSLGLSNQPQHF.

This rearrangement joins TRBV6-5 to TRBJ1-5; 8 nucleotides agree with TRBD1. The J segment lost 6 bases and the V segment lost 5 bases, leaving 0 bases of the junction unmatched. Germline CDR1 reads MNHEY; CDR2 reads SVGAGI. The CDR3 contains 12 residues. The CDR3 region has the DNA TGTGCCAGCAGTACAGGGGGTCAGCCCCAGCATTTT. It yields the protein CASSTGGQPQHF.

The genes are TRBV7-9 and TRBJ1-1; no reliable D call. Deletions cut 1 base from V and 5 bases from J, with 5 bases between. CDR1 and CDR2 (germline): SEHNR, FQNEAQ (reference sequence). CDR3 size: 12 residues. Here the CDR3 DNA reads TGTGCCAGCAGCTTAGTGCTAACTGAAGCTTTCTTT. It encodes CASSLVLTEAFF. The variable domain in full, completed from reference TRBV7-9 and TRBJ1-1, reads DTGVSQNPRHKITKRGQNVTFRCDPISEHNRLYWYRQTLGQGPEFLTYFQNEAQLEKSRLLSDRFSAERPKGSFSTLEIQRTEQGDSAMYLCASSLVLTEAFFGQGTRLTVV.

The V call is TRBV21-1, the J call TRBJ1-4. TRBV21-1 is flagged as a pseudogene. The CDR3 is 15 residues long. The CDR3 nucleotides are TGTGCCAGCAGCTTTACCGGTGGTCCTAATGAAAAACTGTTTTTT. It is translated as CASSFTGGPNEKLFF.

The chain has TRBV27 and TRBJ1-6; D may be TRBD1 (5 bases). Trimming cost V 1 base and J 7 bases, with 11 bases left between them. Germline CDR1 and CDR2: MNHEY and SMNVEV (reference sequence). The CDR3 sequence is 15 residues long. CDR3 loop: CASSLFGGANSPLHF. The CDR3 bases are TGTGCCAGCAGTTTATTCGGGGGTGCCAATTCACCCCTCCACTTT.

The rearrangement joins TRBV7-2 to TRBJ1-6, with 9 bases lining up with TRBD1. Germline trimming cut 5 bases from V and 7 bases from J; bases unmatched to any gene: 6. The CDR3 has 15 residues. CDR1 and CDR2 from the germline V gene are SGHTA and FQGNSA. In DNA form, the CDR3 reads TGTGCCAGCAGCAGTAGACAGGGGGACAATTCACCCCTCCACTTT. The encoded protein is CASSSRQGDNSPLHF.

The V call is TRBV3-1 (or the pseudogene TRBV3-2), the J call TRBJ2-5, with 11 positions matching TRBD2. Germline loops: CDR1 LGHDT, CDR2 YNNKEL (reference sequence). Losses at the gene ends were 6 bases for V and 2 bases for J; bases not matched to a gene: 11. The CDR3 is 17 residues long. CDR3 sequence reads: CASSQLAGVPSQETQYF. CDR3 coding DNA: TGTGCCAGCAGTCAACTAGCGGGGGTCCCCTCTCAAGAGACCCAGTACTTC.

The chain joins TRBV3-1 (or the pseudogene TRBV3-2) to TRBJ1-6; D gene ambiguous. The V end lost 0 bases, the J end lost 3 bases, and 12 bases lay between the germline ends. CDR3 length: 17 amino acids. The germline V gene encodes CDR1 LGHDT and CDR2 YNNKEL (reference sequence). For the CDR3, the DNA is TGTGCCAGCAGCCAAGAGCACGGACTGAACTATAATTCACCCCTCCACTTT. It specifies CASSQEHGLNYNSPLHF.

The V and J genes are TRBV7-3 and TRBJ2-3; 9 positions agree with TRBD2. Per the germline V gene, CDR1 is SGHTA and CDR2 is FQGTGA. V shed 0 bases, J shed 5 bases, and the junction held 0 bases outside the gene matches. The CDR3 runs 14 residues. The CDR3 sequence is CASSLTAGGDTQYF. The DNA for the CDR3 is TGTGCCAGCAGCTTAACAGCGGGAGGAGATACGCAGTATTTT.

The V and J genes are TRBV18 and TRBJ1-6; no reliable D call. The CDR3 is 14 residues long. V shed 2 bases and J shed 7 bases, with 9 bases lying between them. CDR1 is KGHSH, CDR2 LQKENI, per germline. CDR3 protein: CASSPTSQNSPLHF. CDR3 in DNA: TGTGCCAGCTCACCAACGAGCCAAAATTCACCCCTCCACTTT.

The V gene is TRBV9, the J gene TRBJ2-7; 8 nucleotides agree with TRBD2. CDR1 SGDLS and CDR2 YYNGEE come from the germline V gene. The CDR3 has 15 amino acids. Trimming cost V 1 base and J 7 bases; bases outside gene matches: 10. The CDR3 nucleotides read TGTGCCAGCAGCGTAATCCCCCGCGGGAGGATAGAGCAGTACTTC. It encodes CASSVIPRGRIEQYF.

This clone was seen a single time. This chain's CDR3 is CASRPTGGAYEQYF. DNA of the CDR3: TGTGCCAGCAGGCCGACAGGGGGCGCCTACGAGCAGTACTTC. The chain has TRBV6-5 and TRBJ2-7; 10 nucleotides agree with TRBD1. The CDR3 length is 14 residues. V was pared by 6 bases and J by 2 bases, with 4 bases of the junction left unmatched. The V gene's germline CDR1 is MNHEY and CDR2 SVGAGI.

This sequence joins TRBV5-1 and TRBJ2-2; 12 positions agree with TRBD2. Germline lookup yields CDR1 SGHRS and CDR2 YFSETQ. The CDR3 has 16 amino acids. V shed 4 bases, J shed 5 bases, and the junction held 6 bases outside the gene matches. The CDR3 spells CASSLLGLAGTGELFF. CDR3 in DNA: TGCGCCAGCAGCCTACTCGGACTAGCGGGGACCGGGGAGCTGTTTTTT.

The chain links TRBV6-1 to TRBJ1-2; D is unclear. Trimming took 0 bases from V and 4 from J, leaving 9 bases between them. The CDR3 loop spans 14 amino acids. Germline V gives CDR1 MNHNS, CDR2 SASEGT. CDR3 sequence: CASSEASGFYGYTF. The DNA of the CDR3 is TGTGCCAGCAGTGAAGCTTCGGGGTTCTATGGCTACACCTTC.

Only one count was recorded for this clone. The gene calls are TRBV5-4 and TRBJ1-1, with 7 bases matching TRBD1. Germline loops: CDR1 SGHNT, CDR2 YYREEE (reference sequence). Losses at the gene ends were 9 bases for V and 1 base for J; bases not matched to a gene: 9. There are 14 residues in the CDR3. CDR3 sequence reads: CAIPRGRGNTEAFF. The DNA for the CDR3 is TGTGCCATTCCAAGGGGGCGCGGGAACACTGAAGCTTTCTTT.